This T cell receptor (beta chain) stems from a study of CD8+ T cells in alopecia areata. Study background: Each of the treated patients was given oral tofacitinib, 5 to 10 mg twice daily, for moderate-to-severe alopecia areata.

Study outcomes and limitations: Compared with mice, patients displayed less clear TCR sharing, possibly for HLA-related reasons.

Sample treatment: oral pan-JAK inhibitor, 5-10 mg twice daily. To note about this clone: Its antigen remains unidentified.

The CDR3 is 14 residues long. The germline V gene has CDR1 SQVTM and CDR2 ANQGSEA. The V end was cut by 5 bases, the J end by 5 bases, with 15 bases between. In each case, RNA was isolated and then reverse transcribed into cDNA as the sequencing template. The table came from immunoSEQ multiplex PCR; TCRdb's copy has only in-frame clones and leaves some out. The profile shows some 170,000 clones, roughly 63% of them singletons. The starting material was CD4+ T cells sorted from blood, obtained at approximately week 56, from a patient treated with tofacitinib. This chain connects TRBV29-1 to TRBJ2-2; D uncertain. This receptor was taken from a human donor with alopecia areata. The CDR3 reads CSVLPALGTGELFF. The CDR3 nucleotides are TGCAGCGTTCTACCCGCCCTGGGGACCGGGGAGCTGTTTTTT.